These 7 T cell receptor beta chains came from one sample sequenced in a study of T cells in Graves' hyperthyroidism and ophthalmopathy. Authors of the study amplified TCR beta CDR3 regions from RNA transcripts. Primed by the HTBI set, a first-round RT-PCR was run on the TCR CDR3. Each CDR3 protein gets one entry after TCRdb re-called the multiplex PCR reads with MiXCR. There are roughly 330,000 distinct CDR3 sequences in the sample; roughly 15% occur only once, and approximately 33% lies in the top ten. Sequencing was carried out using blood. The receptors here all came from a man in his thirties or forties with Graves' hyperthyroidism.

This clonotype showed up just a few times. The gene calls are TRBV2 and TRBJ1-1; maybe TRBD1 (6 bases). The CDR3 is made up of 14 amino acids. Germline CDR1 SNHLY, CDR2 FYNNEI. V was pared by 2 bases and J by 4 bases, with 11 bases between. This chain's CDR3 is CASSERGAGTEAFF. The CDR3 DNA follows: TGTGCCAGCAGTGAACGGGGGGCGGGCACTGAAGCTTTCTTT.

This clonotype showed up just a few times. The rearrangement uses TRBV2 and TRBJ2-7; 9 bases fit TRBD1. Germline-derived CDR1 and CDR2 are SNHLY and FYNNEI. The CDR3 runs to 13 residues. V gave up 8 bases and J gave up 5 bases; unmatched junction bases: 7. CDR3 region: CASPNRGRDEQYF. The CDR3 bases are TGTGCCAGCCCAAACAGGGGGCGGGACGAGCAGTACTTC.

This chain joins TRBV20-1 and TRBJ2-5; D is undetermined. The length of the CDR3 is 14 residues. The V gene's germline CDR1 is DFQATT and CDR2 SNEGSKA (reference sequence). V dropped 4 bases and J dropped 5 bases, with 17 bases sitting between them. Here the CDR3 DNA reads TGCAGTGCTATGGATTCTAGATCGTTCGAGACCCAGTACTTC. It codes for CSAMDSRSFETQYF.

J is TRBJ2-1 and V is TRBV7-2; D unresolved. The V and J ends lost 1 base and 8 bases respectively, with 6 bases between them. The germline CDR1 and CDR2 sequences are SGHTA and FQGNSA. The CDR3 has 12 amino acids. The CDR3 bases are TGTGCCAGCAGCTTAGGGTTGTATGAGCAGTTCTTC. Encoded protein: CASSLGLYEQFF.

The rearrangement joins TRBV5-8 to TRBJ2-7; possibly TRBD1 for D (6 bases). CDR3 length: 13 amino acids. Germline CDR1 reads SGHTS; CDR2 reads YDEGEE. The V end was cut by 5 bases, the J end by 6 bases, with 15 bases between. CDR3 sequence: CASRPYRDSEQYF. The CDR3 DNA reads as TGTGCCAGCAGGCCTTACAGGGATTCCGAGCAGTACTTC.

The chain joins TRBV4-2 to TRBJ2-7; no clear D. V lost 4 bases to trimming and J lost 2 bases, with 9 bases between them. Germline CDR1 and CDR2: LGHNA and YNFKEQ. CDR3 size: 13 residues. CDR3 in DNA: TGTGCCAGCAGCCCGGACGATGCCTACGAGCAGTACTTC. This translates into CASSPDDAYEQYF.

This clonotype came up many times. The gene calls are TRBV6-5 and TRBJ2-7, with D perhaps TRBD2 (5 bases). The CDR3 has 17 amino acids. Germline loops: CDR1 MNHEY, CDR2 SVGAGI. Trimming took off 2 bases at V and 3 bases at J, with 20 bases between the two ends. CDR3 sequence: CASSYPRRAAPGYEQYF. In nucleotides, the CDR3 is TGTGCCAGCAGTTACCCACGGCGGGCAGCCCCGGGCTACGAGCAGTACTTC.